This TCR beta chain was observed in a study of blood T cells in healthy people across ages. Across the study: For every two T cells, template switching captured about one barcoded beta molecule.

This CDR3 spans 16 amino acids. Using a J-beta primer mix together with a sample-barcoded 5' primer, a second PCR was run for about 7 to 12 cycles. TCRdb re-called the 5' RACE reads through MiXCR, storing one row per CDR3 protein. The top ten hold more than 6% of the sample, which has over 1,300,000 distinct CDR3 sequences, 59% seen once. Every donor provided around 10 milliliters of peripheral blood. Each sample had at least 7 million PBMCs isolated. This clonotype was seen a few times. The clonotype comes from a man aged 18 to 29 in good health. V and J are TRBV21-1 and TRBJ2-4. TRBV21-1 is a recognized pseudogene. The sequenced material came from blood. In DNA form, the CDR3 reads TGTGCCAGCAGCAAAGGGACCGAAGTAGCCAAAAACATTCAGTACTTC. Protein: CASSKGTEVAKNIQYF.